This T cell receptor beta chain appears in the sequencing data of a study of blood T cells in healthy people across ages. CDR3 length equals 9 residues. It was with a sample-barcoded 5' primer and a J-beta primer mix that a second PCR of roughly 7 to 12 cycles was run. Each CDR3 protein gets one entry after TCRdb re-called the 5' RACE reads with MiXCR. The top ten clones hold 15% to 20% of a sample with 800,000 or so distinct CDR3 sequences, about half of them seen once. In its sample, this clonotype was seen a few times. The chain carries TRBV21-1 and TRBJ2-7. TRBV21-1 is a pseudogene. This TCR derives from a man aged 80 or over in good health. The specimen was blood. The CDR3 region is CASLYEQYF. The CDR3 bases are TGTGCCAGCTTGTACGAGCAGTACTTC.